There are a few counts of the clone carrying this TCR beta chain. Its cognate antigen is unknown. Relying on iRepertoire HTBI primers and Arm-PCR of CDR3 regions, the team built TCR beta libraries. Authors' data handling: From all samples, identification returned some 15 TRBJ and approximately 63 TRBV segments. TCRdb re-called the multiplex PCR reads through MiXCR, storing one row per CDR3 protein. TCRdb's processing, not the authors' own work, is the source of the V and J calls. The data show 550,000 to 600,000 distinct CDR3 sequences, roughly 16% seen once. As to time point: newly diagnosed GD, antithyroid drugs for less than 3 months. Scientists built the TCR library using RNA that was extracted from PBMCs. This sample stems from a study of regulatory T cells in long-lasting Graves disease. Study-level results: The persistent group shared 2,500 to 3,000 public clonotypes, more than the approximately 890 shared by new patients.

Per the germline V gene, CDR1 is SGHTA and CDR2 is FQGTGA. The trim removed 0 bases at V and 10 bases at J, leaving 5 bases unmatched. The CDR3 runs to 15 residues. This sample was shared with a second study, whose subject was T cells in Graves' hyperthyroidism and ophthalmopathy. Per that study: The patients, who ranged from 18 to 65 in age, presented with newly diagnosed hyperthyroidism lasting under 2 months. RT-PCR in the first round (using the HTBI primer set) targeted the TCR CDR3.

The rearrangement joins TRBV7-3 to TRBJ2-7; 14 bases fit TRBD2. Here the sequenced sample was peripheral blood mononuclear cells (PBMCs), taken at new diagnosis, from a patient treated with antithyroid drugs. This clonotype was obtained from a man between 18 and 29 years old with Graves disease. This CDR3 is CASSLTTSGRAHQYF. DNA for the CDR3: TGTGCCAGCAGCTTAACGACTAGCGGGAGGGCCCATCAGTACTTC. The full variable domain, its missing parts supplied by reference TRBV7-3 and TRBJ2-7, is GAGVSQTPSNKVTEKGKYVELRCDPISGHTALYWYRQSLGQGPEFLIYFQGTGAADDSGLPNDRFFAVRPEGSVSTLKIQRTERGDSAVYLCASSLTTSGRAHQYFGPGTRLTVT.